The clone carrying this T cell receptor (beta chain) was recorded once. The source of the sample is a study of cytomegalovirus exposure and HLA in healthy donors. V dropped 0 bases and J dropped 4 bases, with 10 bases sitting between them. The CDR3 has 14 residues. The germline V gene has CDR1 MNHNS and CDR2 SASEGT. It was with 60 Vbeta and 13 Jbeta primers that the PCR ran. Only in-frame clones appear in the TCRdb table, and some are missing; sequencing was by immunoSEQ multiplex PCR. The sample carries about 100,000 clones, approximately 79% recorded once. This receptor was taken from a woman between 35 and 50 years old in good health and CMV-seronegative. Input material: PBMCs. V and J are TRBV6-1 and TRBJ2-7; D possibly corresponds to TRBD1 (6 bases). The CDR3 loop reads CASSEARGLYEQYF. As DNA, the CDR3 is TGTGCCAGCAGTGAAGCGAGGGGGTTGTACGAGCAGTACTTC.